The rows below give T cell receptor beta chains drawn from one sample of a study of shared clonotypes between healthy human individuals. Generated by immunoSEQ multiplex PCR, the TCRdb table keeps only in-frame clones and is missing some. The top ten hold 0.1% to 0.15% of the sample, which has more than 2 million clones, roughly 95% seen once. The sequencing input was naive CD4+ T cells sorted from blood. The receptor source for this set is a man between 18 and 29 years old in good health. Each CDR3 is given with its conserved first and last residue. A D gene is named only where the DNA matches it firmly. Not all rows give a size; the values are once, few, many and, for expanded clones, a class.

.	TRBV6-5	TRBJ2-5	.	TGTGCCAGCAGTTACTCTTCGGTCAGCCTAGAGACCCAGTACTTC	CASSYSSVSLETQYF
.	TRBV9	TRBJ2-3	.	TGTGCCAGCAGCGTAGCCGGTTCACTTACCACAGATACGCAGTATTTT	CASSVAGSLTTDTQYF
TRBD1	TRBV10-3	TRBJ2-5	once	TGTGCCAGCTGGGGGGACAGGGGTAGTGAGACCCAGTACTTC	CASWGDRGSETQYF
TRBD2	TRBV7-7	TRBJ2-3	.	TGTGCTAGCAGCTTAGGAGTAGCGGGGGGCACAGATACGCAGTATTTT	CASSLGVAGGTDTQYF
TRBD1	TRBV6-1	TRBJ2-5	.	TGTGCCAGCAGCCTCCGGGACAGGGGGGCAGAGACCCAGTACTTC	CASSLRDRGAETQYF
TRBD2	TRBV6-5	TRBJ2-1	once	TGTGCCAGCAATCCCGGCGGGAGGATCTACAATGAGCAGTTCTTC	CASNPGGRIYNEQFF
.	TRBV6-5	TRBJ1-5	once	TGTGCCAGCAGTGGGGGGGAGAGTCAGCCCCAGCATTTT	CASSGGESQPQHF
.	TRBV21-1	TRBJ1-6	.	TGTGCCAGCAGCGTCCCCCCCGCAGGGGGCTGTTCACCCCTCCACTTT	CASSVPPAGGCSPLHF
.	TRBV2	TRBJ2-3	.	TGTGCCAGCACTAGCACAGATACGCAGTATTTT	CASTSTDTQYF
.	TRBV4-1	TRBJ2-5	.	TGCGCCAGCAGCCAAGTAACAGGGAGAAGTGAGACCCAGTACTTC	CASSQVTGRSETQYF
.	TRBV4-1	TRBJ1-6	.	TGCGCCAGCAGCCAAGAATCCGCAGGGCGGAGGTCACCCCTCCACTTT	CASSQESAGRRSPLHF
TRBD1	TRBV12-5	TRBJ2-3	.	TGTGCTAGTGGTTTGGGCGGGACAGGGCGCACAGATACGCAGTATTTT	CASGLGGTGRTDTQYF
.	TRBV18	TRBJ1-1	.	TGTGCCAGCTCACCAAGCAGGGATGTCTCTTCGAACACTGAAGCTTTCTTT	CASSPSRDVSSNTEAFF
TRBD1	TRBV6-1	TRBJ1-5	.	TGTGCCAGCAGTGGTGGGACAGGGGGCGATTTTAAGCCCCAGCATTTT	CASSGGTGGDFKPQHF
.	TRBV9	TRBJ2-3	.	TGTGCCAGCAGCGAACAGGTTAGCACAGATACGCAGTATTTT	CASSEQVSTDTQYF
.	TRBV5-6	TRBJ2-1	.	TGTGCCAGCAGCTGGAGAACGGGACTCTACAATGAGCAGTTCTTC	CASSWRTGLYNEQFF
TRBD1	TRBV12-5	TRBJ2-1	.	TGTGCTAGTGGTTTGTCAGGGGACAGATACAATGAGCAGTTCTTC	CASGLSGDRYNEQFF
TRBD1	TRBV19	TRBJ1-1	.	TGTGCCAGTAGAGGGACAGCCAGAATGAACACTGAAGCTTTCTTT	CASRGTARMNTEAFF
TRBD2	TRBV5-1	TRBJ2-5	.	TGCGCCAGCAGCCCTACTAGCGTGGGGGAGACCCAGTACTTC	CASSPTSVGETQYF
.	TRBV11-2	TRBJ2-7	.	TGTGCCAGCAGCTTAGAACAGGGAAAGCAGTACTTC	CASSLEQGKQYF
.	TRBV5-1	TRBJ2-3	.	TGCGCCAGCAGCCCTACCGGTTTGCTAGCTTCAGATACGCAGTATTTT	CASSPTGLLASDTQYF
TRBD1	TRBV9	TRBJ1-5	.	TGTGCCAGCAGCGTCACAGGGGGCCCCAATCAGCCCCAGCATTTT	CASSVTGGPNQPQHF
.	TRBV7-2	TRBJ2-2	.	TGTGCCAGCAGCTTAACCTCTTTCGGCGGGGAGCTGTTTTTT	CASSLTSFGGELFF